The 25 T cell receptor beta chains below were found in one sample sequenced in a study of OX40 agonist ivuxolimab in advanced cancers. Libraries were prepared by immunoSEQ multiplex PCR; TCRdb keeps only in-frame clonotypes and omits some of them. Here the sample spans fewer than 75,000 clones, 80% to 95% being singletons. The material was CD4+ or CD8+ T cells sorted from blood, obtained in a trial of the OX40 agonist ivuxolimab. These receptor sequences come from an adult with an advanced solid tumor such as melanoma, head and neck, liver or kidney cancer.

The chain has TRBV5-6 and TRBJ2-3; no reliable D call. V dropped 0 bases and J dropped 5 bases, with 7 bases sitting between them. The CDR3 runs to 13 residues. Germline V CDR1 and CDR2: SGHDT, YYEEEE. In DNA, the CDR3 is TGTGCCAGCAGCTTGGACAGATTAGATACGCAGTATTTT. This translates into CASSLDRLDTQYF.

Here the CDR3 DNA reads TGTGCCAGCAGCTTAGCGGGGGGGCCGTGGAATGAGCAGTTCTTC. Translating gives CASSLAGGPWNEQFF. This chain connects TRBV28 to TRBJ2-1; TRBD2 matches at 11 bases. The CDR3 is 15 amino acids. The V segment lost 6 bases and the J segment 7 bases; nucleotides outside the gene matches: 8. Germline V gives CDR1 MDHEN, CDR2 SYDVKM.

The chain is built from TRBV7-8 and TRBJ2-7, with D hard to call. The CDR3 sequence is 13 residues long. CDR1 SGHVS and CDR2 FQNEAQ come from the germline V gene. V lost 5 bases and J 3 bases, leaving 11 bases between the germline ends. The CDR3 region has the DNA TGTGCCAGCAGCACCCGGACCAGCTACGAGCAGTACTTC. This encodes CASSTRTSYEQYF.

CDR3 loop: CASSSSGLHVELDMNTEAFF. The CDR3, as DNA: TGTGCCAGCAGTTCTTCCGGGTTGCATGTAGAACTGGATATGAACACTGAAGCTTTCTTT. The chain links TRBV28 to TRBJ1-1, with unresolved D. The CDR3 is made up of 20 amino acids. The V gene lost 4 bases and the J gene lost 0 bases, with 27 bases spanning the gap. Germline V lookup: CDR1 MDHEN, CDR2 SYDVKM.

This CDR3 is CASSLSTLQETQYF. The CDR3 DNA sequence: TGCGCCAGCAGCCTATCTACACTCCAAGAGACCCAGTACTTC. V gene TRBV5-1 combines with J gene TRBJ2-5; no clear D gene. The ends were cut back, 4 bases at V and 1 base at J, with 11 bases in the middle. The CDR3 sequence is 14 residues long. Germline V gene sequence: CDR1 SGHRS, CDR2 YFSETQ. Using reference TRBV5-1 and TRBJ2-5 for the parts outside the CDR3, the full variable domain is KAGVTQTPRYLIKTRGQQVTLSCSPISGHRSVSWYQQTPGQGLQFLFEYFSETQRNKGNFPGRFSGRQFSNSRSEMNVSTLELGDSALYLCASSLSTLQETQYFGPGTRLLVL.

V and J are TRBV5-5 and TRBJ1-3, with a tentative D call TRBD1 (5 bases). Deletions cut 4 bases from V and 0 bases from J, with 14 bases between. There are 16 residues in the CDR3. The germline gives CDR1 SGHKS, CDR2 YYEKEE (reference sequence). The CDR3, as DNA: TGTGCCAGCAGCGAGGGGACCTCCGGCTCTGGAAACACCATATATTTT. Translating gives CASSEGTSGSGNTIYF.

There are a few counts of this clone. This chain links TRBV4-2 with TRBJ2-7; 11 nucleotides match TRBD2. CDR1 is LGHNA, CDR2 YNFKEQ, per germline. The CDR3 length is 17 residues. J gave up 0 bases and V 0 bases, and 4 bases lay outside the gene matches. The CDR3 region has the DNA TGTGCCAGCAGCCAAGAGGGACTAGCGGCCAGCTCCTACGAGCAGTACTTC. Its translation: CASSQEGLAASSYEQYF.

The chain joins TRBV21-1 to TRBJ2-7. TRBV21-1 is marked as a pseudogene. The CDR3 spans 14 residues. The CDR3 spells CASPRRLSSYEQYF. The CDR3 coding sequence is TGTGCCAGCCCCCGACGCCTGAGCTCCTACGAGCAGTACTTC.

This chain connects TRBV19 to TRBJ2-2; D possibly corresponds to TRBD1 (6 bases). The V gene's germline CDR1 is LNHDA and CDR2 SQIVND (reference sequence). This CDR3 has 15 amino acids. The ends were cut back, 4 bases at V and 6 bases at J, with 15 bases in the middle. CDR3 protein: CASSRDLGAPGELFF. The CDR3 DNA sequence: TGTGCCAGTAGTAGAGACTTGGGGGCCCCCGGGGAGCTGTTTTTT.

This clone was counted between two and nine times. CDR3 sequence (DNA): TGTGCCAGCAGCGTCTCAGGTGGTCGCGGGCGGGAGACCCAGTACTTC. Translation gives CASSVSGGRGRETQYF. The rearrangement links TRBV9 to TRBJ2-5, with D possibly being TRBD2 (5 bases). The germline V gene encodes CDR1 SGDLS and CDR2 YYNGEE. This CDR3 comprises 16 residues. Trimming took off 2 bases at V and 5 bases at J, with 19 bases between the two ends.

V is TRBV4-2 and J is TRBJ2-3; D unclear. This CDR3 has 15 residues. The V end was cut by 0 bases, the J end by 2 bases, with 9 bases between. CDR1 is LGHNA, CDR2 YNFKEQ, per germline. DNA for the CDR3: TGTGCCAGCAGCCAAGAAGTCCTCACCACAGATACGCAGTATTTT. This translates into CASSQEVLTTDTQYF.

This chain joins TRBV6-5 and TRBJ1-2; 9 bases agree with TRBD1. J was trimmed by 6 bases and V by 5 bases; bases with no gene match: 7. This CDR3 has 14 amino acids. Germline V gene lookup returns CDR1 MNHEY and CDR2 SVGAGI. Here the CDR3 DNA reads TGTGCCAGCAGTGCTCGGGACAGGGTGCATGGCTACACCTTC. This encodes CASSARDRVHGYTF.

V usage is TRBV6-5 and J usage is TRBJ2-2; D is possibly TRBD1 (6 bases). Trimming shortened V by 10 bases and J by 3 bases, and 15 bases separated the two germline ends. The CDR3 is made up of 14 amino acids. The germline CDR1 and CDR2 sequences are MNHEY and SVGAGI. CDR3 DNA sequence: TGTGCCACACTCCAAACAGGGTACACCGGGGAGCTGTTTTTT. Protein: CATLQTGYTGELFF.

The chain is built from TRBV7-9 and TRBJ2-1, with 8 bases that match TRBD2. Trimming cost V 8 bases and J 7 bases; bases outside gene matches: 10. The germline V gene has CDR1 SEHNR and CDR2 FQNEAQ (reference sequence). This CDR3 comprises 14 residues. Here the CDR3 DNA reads TGTGCCAGCCTATTAGCGGGGTTAGGAAATGAGCAGTTCTTC. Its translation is CASLLAGLGNEQFF.

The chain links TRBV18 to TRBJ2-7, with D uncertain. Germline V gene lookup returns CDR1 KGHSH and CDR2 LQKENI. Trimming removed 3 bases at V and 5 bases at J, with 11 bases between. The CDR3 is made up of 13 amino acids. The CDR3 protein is CASSPITADEQYF. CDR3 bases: TGTGCCAGCTCACCTATTACTGCCGACGAGCAGTACTTC.

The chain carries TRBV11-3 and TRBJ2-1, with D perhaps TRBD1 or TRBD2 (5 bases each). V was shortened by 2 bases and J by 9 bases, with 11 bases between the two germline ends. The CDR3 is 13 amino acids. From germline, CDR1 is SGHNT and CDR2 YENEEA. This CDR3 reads CASSLRGDGEQFF. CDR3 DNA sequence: TGTGCCAGCAGCTTACGAGGGGATGGTGAGCAGTTCTTC.

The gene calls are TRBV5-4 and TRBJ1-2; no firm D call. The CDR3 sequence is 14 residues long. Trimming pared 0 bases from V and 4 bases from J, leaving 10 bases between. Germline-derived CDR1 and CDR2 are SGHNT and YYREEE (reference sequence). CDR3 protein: CASSLVEGAYGYTF. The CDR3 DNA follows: TGTGCCAGCAGCTTGGTTGAAGGAGCCTATGGCTACACCTTC.

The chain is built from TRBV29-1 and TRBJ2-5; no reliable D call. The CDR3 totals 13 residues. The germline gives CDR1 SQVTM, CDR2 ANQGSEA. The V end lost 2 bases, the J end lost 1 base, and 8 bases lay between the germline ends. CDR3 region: CSVEKQAQETQYF. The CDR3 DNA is TGCAGCGTTGAAAAACAAGCCCAAGAGACCCAGTACTTC. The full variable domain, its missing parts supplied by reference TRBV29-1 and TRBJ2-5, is SAVISQKPSRDICQRGTSLTIQCQVDSQVTMMFWYRQQPGQSLTLIATANQGSEATYESGFVIDKFPISRPNLTFSTLTVSNMSPEDSSIYLCSVEKQAQETQYFGPGTRLLVL.

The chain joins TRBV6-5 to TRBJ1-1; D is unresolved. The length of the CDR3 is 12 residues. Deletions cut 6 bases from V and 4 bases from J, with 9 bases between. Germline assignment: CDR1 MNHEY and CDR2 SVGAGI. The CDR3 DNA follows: TGTGCCAGCAGCCTACAAGGCACTGAAGCTTTCTTT. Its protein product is CASSLQGTEAFF.

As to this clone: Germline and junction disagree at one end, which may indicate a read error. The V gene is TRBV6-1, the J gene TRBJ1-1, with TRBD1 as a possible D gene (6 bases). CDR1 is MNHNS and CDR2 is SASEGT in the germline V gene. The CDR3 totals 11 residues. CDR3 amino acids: CASSEARARGF. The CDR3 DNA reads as TGTGCCAGCAGTGAAGCCCGGGCCAGGGGCTTT.

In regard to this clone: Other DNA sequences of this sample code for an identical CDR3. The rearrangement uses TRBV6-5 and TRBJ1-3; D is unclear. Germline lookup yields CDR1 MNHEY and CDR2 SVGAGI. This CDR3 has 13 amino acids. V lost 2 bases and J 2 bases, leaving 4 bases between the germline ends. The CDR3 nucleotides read TGTGCCAGCAGTTACCGGGCTGGAAACACCATATATTTT. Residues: CASSYRAGNTIYF.

CDR3 protein: CASSTRPVHEQYF. The DNA for the CDR3 is TGTGCCAGCAGTACCCGACCGGTCCACGAGCAGTACTTC. V and J are TRBV6-6 and TRBJ2-7; D not certain. The ends were cut back, 5 bases at V and 5 bases at J, with 13 bases in the middle. The germline gives CDR1 MNHNY, CDR2 SVGAGI (reference sequence). The length of the CDR3 is 13 residues.

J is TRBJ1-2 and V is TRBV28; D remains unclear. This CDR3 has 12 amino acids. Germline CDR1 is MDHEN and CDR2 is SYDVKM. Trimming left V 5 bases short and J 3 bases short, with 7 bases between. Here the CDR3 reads CASSREYYGYTF. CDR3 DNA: TGTGCCAGCAGTCGCGAGTACTATGGCTACACCTTC.

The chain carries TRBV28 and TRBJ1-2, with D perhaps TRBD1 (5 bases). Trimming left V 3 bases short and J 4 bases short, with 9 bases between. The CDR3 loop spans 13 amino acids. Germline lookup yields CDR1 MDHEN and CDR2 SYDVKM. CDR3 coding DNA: TGTGCCAGCAGTTTTCGGGGCTCCTATGGCTACACCTTC. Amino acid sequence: CASSFRGSYGYTF.

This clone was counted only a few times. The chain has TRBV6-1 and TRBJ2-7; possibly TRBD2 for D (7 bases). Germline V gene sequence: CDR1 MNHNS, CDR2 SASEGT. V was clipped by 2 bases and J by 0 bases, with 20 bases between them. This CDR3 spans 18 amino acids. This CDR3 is CASSESVQGTISSYEQYF. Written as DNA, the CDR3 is TGTGCCAGCAGTGAAAGTGTTCAGGGGACTATCAGCTCCTACGAGCAGTACTTC.